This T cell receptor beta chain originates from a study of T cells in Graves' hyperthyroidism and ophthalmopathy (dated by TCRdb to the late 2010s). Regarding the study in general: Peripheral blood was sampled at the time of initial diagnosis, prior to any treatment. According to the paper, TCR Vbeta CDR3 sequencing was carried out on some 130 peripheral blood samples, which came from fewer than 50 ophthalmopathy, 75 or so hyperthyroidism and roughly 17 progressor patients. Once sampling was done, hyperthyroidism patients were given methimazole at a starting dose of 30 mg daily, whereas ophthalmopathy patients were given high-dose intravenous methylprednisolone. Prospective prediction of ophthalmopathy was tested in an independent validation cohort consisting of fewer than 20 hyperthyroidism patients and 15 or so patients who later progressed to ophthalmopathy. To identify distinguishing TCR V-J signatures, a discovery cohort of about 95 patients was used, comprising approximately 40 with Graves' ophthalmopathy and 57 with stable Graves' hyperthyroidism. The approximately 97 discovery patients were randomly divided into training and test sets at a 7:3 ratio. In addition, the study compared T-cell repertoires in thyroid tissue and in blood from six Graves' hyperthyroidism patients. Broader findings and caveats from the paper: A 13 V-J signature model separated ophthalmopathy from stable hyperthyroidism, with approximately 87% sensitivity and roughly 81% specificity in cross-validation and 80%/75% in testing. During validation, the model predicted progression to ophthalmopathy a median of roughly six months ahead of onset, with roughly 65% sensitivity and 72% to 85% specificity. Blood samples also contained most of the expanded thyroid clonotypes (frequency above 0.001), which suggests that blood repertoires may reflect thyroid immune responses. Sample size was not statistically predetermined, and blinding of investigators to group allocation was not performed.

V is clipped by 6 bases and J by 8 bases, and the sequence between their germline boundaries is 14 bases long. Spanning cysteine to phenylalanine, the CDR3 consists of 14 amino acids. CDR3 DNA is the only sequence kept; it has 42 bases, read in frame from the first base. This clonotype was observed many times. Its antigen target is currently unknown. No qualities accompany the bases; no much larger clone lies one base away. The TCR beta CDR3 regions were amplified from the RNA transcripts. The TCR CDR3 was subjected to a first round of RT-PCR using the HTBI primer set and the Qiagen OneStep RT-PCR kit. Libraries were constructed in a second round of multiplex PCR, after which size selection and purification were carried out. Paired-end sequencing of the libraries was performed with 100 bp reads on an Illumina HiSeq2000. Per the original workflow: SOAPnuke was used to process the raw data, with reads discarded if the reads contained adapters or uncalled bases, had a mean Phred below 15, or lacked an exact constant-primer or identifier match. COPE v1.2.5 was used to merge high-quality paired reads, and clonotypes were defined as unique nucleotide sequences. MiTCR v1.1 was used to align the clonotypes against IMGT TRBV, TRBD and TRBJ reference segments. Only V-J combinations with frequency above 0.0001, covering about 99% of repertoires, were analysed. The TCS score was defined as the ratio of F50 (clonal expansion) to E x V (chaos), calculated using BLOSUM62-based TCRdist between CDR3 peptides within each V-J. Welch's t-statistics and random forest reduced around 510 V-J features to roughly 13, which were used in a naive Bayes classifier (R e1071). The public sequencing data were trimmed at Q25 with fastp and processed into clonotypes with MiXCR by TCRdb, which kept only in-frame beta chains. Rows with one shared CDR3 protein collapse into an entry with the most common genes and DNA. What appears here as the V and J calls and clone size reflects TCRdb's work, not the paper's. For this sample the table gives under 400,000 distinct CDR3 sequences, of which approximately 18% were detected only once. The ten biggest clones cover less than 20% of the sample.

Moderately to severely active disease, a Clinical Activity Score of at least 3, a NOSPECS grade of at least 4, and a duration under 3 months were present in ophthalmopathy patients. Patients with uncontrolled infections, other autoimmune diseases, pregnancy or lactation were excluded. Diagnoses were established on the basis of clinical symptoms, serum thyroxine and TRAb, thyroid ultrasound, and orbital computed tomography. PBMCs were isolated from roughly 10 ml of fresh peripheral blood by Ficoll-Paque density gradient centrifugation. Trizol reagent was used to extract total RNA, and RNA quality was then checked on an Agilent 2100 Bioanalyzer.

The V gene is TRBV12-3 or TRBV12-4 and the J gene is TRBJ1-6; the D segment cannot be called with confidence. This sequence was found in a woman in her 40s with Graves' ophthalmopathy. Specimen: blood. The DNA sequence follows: TGTGCCAGCAGCCCGACAAGGTGGGATTCACCCCTCCACTTT. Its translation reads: CASSPTRWDSPLHF.